This T cell receptor beta chain was identified during a study of T cells in Graves' hyperthyroidism and ophthalmopathy. Study background: Blood was drawn when the patient was first diagnosed and still untreated.

The PBMCs had their origin in 7.5 to 10 ml of fresh peripheral blood. The CDR3 spans 16 residues. Germline-derived CDR1 and CDR2 are SGDLS and YYNGEE. Trimming removed 7 bases from V and 0 bases from J, with 17 bases in between. This clonotype occurred a few times. Amplified TCR beta CDR3 regions derived from RNA transcripts. A first-round RT-PCR of the TCR CDR3 used the HTBI primer set. TCRdb itself ran the multiplex PCR reads through MiXCR, one entry per CDR3 protein. Altogether roughly 800,000 distinct CDR3 sequences are present, roughly 40% being singletons, with the ten largest covering approximately 8.7%.

V is TRBV9 and J is TRBJ1-3, with D maybe TRBD1 (6 bases). Specimen: blood. This TCR was sampled from a man in his late teens or twenties with Graves' hyperthyroidism. In DNA form, the CDR3 reads TGTGCCAGCTCTCCTCATCCAGGGGTCTCTGGAAACACCATATATTTT. Translation: CASSPHPGVSGNTIYF.